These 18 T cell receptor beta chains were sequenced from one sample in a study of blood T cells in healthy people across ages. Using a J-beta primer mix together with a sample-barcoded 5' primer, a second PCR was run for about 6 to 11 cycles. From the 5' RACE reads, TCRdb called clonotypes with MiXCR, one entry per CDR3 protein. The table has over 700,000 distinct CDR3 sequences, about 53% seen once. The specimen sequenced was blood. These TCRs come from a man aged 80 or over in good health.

Here the CDR3 reads CAIMTDLGGNEQYF. In DNA, the CDR3 is TGTGCCATCATGACCGATCTGGGTGGGAATGAGCAGTACTTC. The chain recombines TRBV10-3 with TRBJ2-5, with D hard to call. The CDR3 covers 14 residues. V was shortened by 7 bases and J by 11 bases, with 23 bases between the two germline ends. Germline assignment: CDR1 ENHRY and CDR2 SYGVKD.

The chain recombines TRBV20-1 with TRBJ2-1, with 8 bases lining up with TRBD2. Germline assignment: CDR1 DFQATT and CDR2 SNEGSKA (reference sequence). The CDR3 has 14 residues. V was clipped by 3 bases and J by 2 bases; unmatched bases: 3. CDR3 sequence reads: CSARSGSTYNEQFF. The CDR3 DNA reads TGCAGTGCTAGGAGCGGGAGTACCTACAATGAGCAGTTCTTC.

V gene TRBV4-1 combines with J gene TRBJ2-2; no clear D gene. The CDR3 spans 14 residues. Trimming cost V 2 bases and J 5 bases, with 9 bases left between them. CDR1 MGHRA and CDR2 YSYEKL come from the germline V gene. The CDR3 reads CASSQNTRTGELFF. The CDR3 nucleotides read TGCGCCAGCAGCCAAAACACCCGTACCGGGGAGCTGTTTTTT.

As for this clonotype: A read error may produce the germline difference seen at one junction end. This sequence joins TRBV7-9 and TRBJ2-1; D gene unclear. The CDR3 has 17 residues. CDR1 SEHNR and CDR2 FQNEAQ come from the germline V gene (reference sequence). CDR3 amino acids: CASSFTLSSPGHKEQFF. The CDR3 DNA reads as TGTGCCAGCAGCTTTACCCTTAGTTCCCCGGGCCACAAGGAGCAGTTCTTC. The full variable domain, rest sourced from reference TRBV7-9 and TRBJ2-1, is DTGVSQNPRHKITKRGQNVTFRCDPISEHNRLYWYRQTLGQGPEFLTYFQNEAQLEKSRLLSDRFSAERPKGSFSTLEIQRTEQGDSAMYLCASSFTLSSPGHKEQFFGPGTRLTVL.

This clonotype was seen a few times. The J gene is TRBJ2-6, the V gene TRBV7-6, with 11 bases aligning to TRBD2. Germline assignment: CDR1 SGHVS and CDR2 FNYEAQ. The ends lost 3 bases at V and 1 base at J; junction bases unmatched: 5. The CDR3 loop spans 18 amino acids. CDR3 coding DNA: TGTGCCAGCAGCTTGGTAGCGGGAGGGCCGTCTGGGGCCAACGTCCTGACTTTC. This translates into CASSLVAGGPSGANVLTF.

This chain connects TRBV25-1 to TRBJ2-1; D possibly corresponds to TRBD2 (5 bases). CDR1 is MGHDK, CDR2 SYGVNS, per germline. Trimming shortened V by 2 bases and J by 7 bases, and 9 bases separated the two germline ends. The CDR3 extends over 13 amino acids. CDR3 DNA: TGTGCCAGCAGTGAAAGACCGGGGAATGAGCAGTTCTTC. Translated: CASSERPGNEQFF. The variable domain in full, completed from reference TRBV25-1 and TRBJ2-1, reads EADIYQTPRYLVIGTGKKITLECSQTMGHDKMYWYQQDPGMELHLIHYSYGVNSTEKGDLSSESTVSRIRTEHFPLTLESARPSHTSQYLCASSERPGNEQFFGPGTRLTVL.

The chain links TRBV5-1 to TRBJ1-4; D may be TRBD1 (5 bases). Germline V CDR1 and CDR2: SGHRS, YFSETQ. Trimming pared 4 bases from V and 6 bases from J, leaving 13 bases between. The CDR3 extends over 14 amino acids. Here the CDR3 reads CASSPPGEYEKLFF. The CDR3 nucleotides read TGCGCCAGCAGCCCCCCGGGGGAGTATGAAAAACTGTTTTTT.

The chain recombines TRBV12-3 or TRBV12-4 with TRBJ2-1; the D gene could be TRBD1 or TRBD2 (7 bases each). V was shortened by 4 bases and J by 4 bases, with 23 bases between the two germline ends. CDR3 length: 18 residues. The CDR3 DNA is TGTGCCAGCAGTTCCCGACAGGGATTAACGGGAGGATACAATGAGCAGTTCTTC. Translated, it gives CASSSRQGLTGGYNEQFF.

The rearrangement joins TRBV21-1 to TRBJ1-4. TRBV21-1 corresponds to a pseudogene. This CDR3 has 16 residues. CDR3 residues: CASSKRGLETNEKLFF. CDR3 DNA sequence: TGTGCCAGCAGCAAACGAGGTCTAGAGACTAATGAAAAACTGTTTTTT.

The CDR3 DNA reads TGTGCCAGCAGCCAACGCGGCCCCGGGGAGACCCAGTACTTC. As protein: CASSQRGPGETQYF. This chain joins TRBV3-1 and TRBJ2-5, with unresolved D. CDR3 length equals 14 residues. With 2 bases removed from V and 5 bases from J, the gap between germline ends came to 12 bases. Germline V gene data show CDR1 as LGHDT and CDR2 as YNNKEL (reference sequence).

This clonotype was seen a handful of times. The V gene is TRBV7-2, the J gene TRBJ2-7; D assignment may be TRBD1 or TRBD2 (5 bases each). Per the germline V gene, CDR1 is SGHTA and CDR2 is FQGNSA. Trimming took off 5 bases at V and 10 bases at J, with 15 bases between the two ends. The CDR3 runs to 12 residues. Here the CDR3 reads CASSKGPRAQYF. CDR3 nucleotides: TGTGCCAGCAGCAAGGGACCTCGGGCCCAGTACTTC.

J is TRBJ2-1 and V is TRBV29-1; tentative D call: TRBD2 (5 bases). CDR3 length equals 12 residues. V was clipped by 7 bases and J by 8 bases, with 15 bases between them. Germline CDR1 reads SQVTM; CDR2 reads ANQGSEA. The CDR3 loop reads CSADASSDEQFF. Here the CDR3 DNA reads TGCAGCGCTGATGCTAGCTCGGATGAGCAGTTCTTC.

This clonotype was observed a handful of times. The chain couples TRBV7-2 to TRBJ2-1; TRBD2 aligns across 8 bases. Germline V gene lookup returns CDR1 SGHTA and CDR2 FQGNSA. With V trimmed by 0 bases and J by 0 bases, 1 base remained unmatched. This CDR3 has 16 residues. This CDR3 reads CASSLAGTSSYNEQFF. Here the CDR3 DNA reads TGTGCCAGCAGCTTAGCCGGGACTAGCTCCTACAATGAGCAGTTCTTC.

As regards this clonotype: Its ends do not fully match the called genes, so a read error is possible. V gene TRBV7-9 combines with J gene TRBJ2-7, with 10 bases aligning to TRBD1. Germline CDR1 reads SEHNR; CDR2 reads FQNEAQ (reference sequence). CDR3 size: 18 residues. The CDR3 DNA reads TGTACCAGCAGCCCCCCCTGGAGGGACAGGGGAATCACCTACGAGCAGTACTTC. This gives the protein CTSSPPWRDRGITYEQYF.

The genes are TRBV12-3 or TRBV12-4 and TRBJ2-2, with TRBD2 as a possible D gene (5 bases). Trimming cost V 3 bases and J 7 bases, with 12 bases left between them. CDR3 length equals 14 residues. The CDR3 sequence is CASSLRANGGELFF. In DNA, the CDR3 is TGTGCCAGCAGTTTGCGGGCCAACGGCGGGGAGCTGTTTTTT.

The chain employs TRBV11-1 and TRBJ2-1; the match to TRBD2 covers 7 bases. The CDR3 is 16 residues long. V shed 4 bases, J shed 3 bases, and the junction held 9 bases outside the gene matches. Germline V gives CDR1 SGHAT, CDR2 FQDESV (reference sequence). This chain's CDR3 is CASSSSGTGGYNEQFF. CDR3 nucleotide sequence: TGTGCCAGCAGCTCCAGCGGGACGGGAGGCTACAATGAGCAGTTCTTC.

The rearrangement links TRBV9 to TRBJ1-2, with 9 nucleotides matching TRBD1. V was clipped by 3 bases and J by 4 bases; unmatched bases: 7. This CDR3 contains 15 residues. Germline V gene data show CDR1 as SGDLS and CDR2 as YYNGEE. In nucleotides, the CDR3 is TGTGCCAGCAGCGCGGGGACAGGGACCTTCTATGGCTACACCTTC. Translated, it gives CASSAGTGTFYGYTF.

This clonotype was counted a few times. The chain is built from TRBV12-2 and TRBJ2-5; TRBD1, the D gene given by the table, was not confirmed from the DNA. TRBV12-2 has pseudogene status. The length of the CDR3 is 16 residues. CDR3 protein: CASRPGQGPYQETQYF. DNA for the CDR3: TGTGCAAGTCGCCCTGGACAGGGTCCCTACCAAGAGACCCAGTACTTC.